This T cell receptor (beta chain) is from a study of immune heterogeneity within non-small cell lung tumors (dated by TCRdb to the late 2010s). Background on the whole study: By histology, the tumors included roughly ten non-squamous carcinomas, several squamous cell carcinomas and 1 tumor not otherwise specified. TCR repertoires were analyzed from around 59 tumor loci of roughly 14 patients, while transcriptome data covered only 40 to 50 loci from about 11 patients. To examine intratumoral immune heterogeneity, the study used whole-exome sequencing, RNA-seq and TCR beta repertoire sequencing on multiple spatially distinct regions of each NSCLC tumor. Binding of neoantigens to the HLA alleles of each patient was predicted with netMHCpan-3.0 for mutant peptides of 8 to 11 amino acids. Beyond this particular receptor, the publication reports: Within a patient, identical dominant CDR3B clonotypes were found to recur across loci, yet unique high-frequency clones were also harbored in different tumor locations. High-frequency TCR beta clonotypes were found to be largely distinct between individual patients. Local T-cell repertoire clonality showed a statistically significant but moderate positive correlation with local tumor mutational burden (R around 0.36).

Genomic DNA extracted from bulk tumor tissue served as TCR template, with around 600 ng gDNA amplified per sample. Multiple biopsies per primary tumor were taken during surgery, spaced as far apart as possible within the tumor mass. The study cohort was described as untreated, and patients were newly diagnosed NSCLC cases undergoing curative surgery. The donors were approximately 14 patients with newly diagnosed non-small cell lung cancer who were having surgery with curative intent. Resected tumor masses were reviewed by two independent pathologists. Only high-quality DNA and RNA samples were carried forward to sequencing. A remark on this clonotype: The antigen it binds to is not known. This may be a read error, as it is one base from a much larger clone.

Via the germline V gene, CDR1 is KGHSH and CDR2 LQKENI. Trimming takes 2 bases from V and 5 bases from J, and the germline ends sit 7 bases apart. CDR3 length: 13 amino acids, cysteine to phenylalanine. The CDR3 DNA has 39 bases and is translated from base 1. The TCR beta CDR3 region was amplified with a multiplex PCR system, in which a first round of 10 to 11 cycles was run using 32 V-gene forward and 13 J-gene reverse primers. The first PCR round was done with a QIAGEN Multiplex PCR Kit, and the primer sequences were filed in Chinese patent CN105087789A. Illumina universal primers were added in a second PCR round performed with the Phusion High-Fidelity PCR Kit. Sequencing of the TCR libraries was done on the Illumina HiSeq X Ten platform in paired-end mode with a 151 bp read length. The paper's processing steps were these. Cutadapt removed reads without multiplex PCR primers, PEAR merged read pairs, and MiXCR with default settings called CDR3 regions. Shannon entropy measured repertoire diversity, and clonality was calculated as one minus the Shannon entropy divided by the ln of the count of productive unique sequences. A clonotype counted as a dominant or high-frequency T-cell clone when its frequency was 0.5% or higher. TCRdb reanalyzed the raw reads on its own, using fastp at Q25 for trimming and MiXCR for clone calling, and kept in-frame beta chains. Entries that share a CDR3 protein sequence are merged under the most common genes and DNA. These V and J calls are TCRdb output, not the study's own analysis. This sample has over 8,000 distinct CDR3 sequences in its table, and less than 20% of those were observed once. Clones ranked in the top ten supply about 3.5% of the sample.

This chain is built from TRBV18 and TRBJ1-5, with no reliable assignment of the D segment. This sequence originates from a man aged 35 to 55 with non-small cell lung cancer. The source material was lung tumor tissue. The sequence in DNA is TGTGCCAGCTCACCAGTGAGGGATCAGCCCCAGCATTTT. This is translated as CASSPVRDQPQHF.